This passage covers 27 T cell receptor beta chains from one sample sequenced in a study of blood T cell repertoires in COVID-19. Some clones are missing from TCRdb's copy, which holds only in-frame ones; the method was immunoSEQ multiplex PCR. This table holds around 95,000 clones, approximately 81% found once. Input material: peripheral blood. These receptors originate from a human donor in a cohort sampled during active COVID-19.

The rearrangement joins TRBV6-6 to TRBJ2-4, with D perhaps TRBD1 (8 bases). Germline assignment: CDR1 MNHNY and CDR2 SVGAGI (reference sequence). Between the trimmed V and J ends, which lost 11 bases and 6 bases, there was a span of 14 bases. CDR3 length equals 12 residues. The CDR3 here is CAVHRGGNIQYF. The CDR3 nucleotides read TGTGCCGTCCACAGGGGGGGAAACATTCAGTACTTC.

The chain recombines TRBV7-8 with TRBJ2-5, with TRBD1 as a possible D gene (5 bases). The DNA end is more similar to TRBJ2-7, so the J call may be wrong. In germline, CDR1 is SGHVS, CDR2 FQNEAQ. This CDR3 has 14 amino acids. Here the CDR3 DNA reads TGTGCCAGCAGCTTAGAGCAGGGAACCAACGAGCAGTACTTC. The encoded protein is CASSLEQGTNEQYF.

V is TRBV7-8 and J is TRBJ1-2; D possibly corresponds to TRBD1 (6 bases). CDR1 and CDR2 (germline): SGHVS, FQNEAQ. CDR3 length: 14 residues. V was cut by 6 bases and J by 4 bases, with 15 bases left in between. The CDR3 is CASSTLGGGYGYTF. In DNA form, the CDR3 reads TGTGCCAGCAGTACCCTAGGGGGGGGCTATGGCTACACCTTC.

This chain joins TRBV9 and TRBJ2-3; D gene uncertain. V lost 3 bases, J lost 6 bases, and 8 bases lay in between. CDR1 and CDR2 from the germline V gene are SGDLS and YYNGEE. CDR3 length equals 12 residues. The CDR3 loop reads CASSALGDTQYF. The CDR3 DNA reads TGTGCCAGCAGCGCCCTCGGGGATACGCAGTATTTT. The full variable domain, rest sourced from reference TRBV9 and TRBJ2-3, is DSGVTQTPKHLITATGQRVTLRCSPRSGDLSVYWYQQSLDQGLQFLIQYYNGEERAKGNILERFSAQQFPDLHSELNLSSLELGDSALYFCASSALGDTQYFGPGTRLTVL.

The sample holds a few counts of this clone. The rearrangement joins TRBV4-3 to TRBJ2-7, with TRBD1 matching 7 bases. Germline V gene lookup returns CDR1 LGHNA and CDR2 YSLEER. CDR3 length equals 13 residues. The junction had 3 bases not matched to a gene; V was cut back by 1 base and J by 6 bases. CDR3 coding DNA: TGCGCCAGCAGCCAAGTAAGGGGGCTCGAGCAGTACTTC. Translated: CASSQVRGLEQYF.

This clone was observed a handful of times. The chain links TRBV7-2 to TRBJ1-1, with TRBD1 identical over 8 bases. CDR1 and CDR2 from the germline V gene are SGHTA and FQGNSA. V lost 4 bases and J lost 4; bases outside the gene matches: 2. CDR3 size: 13 residues. The CDR3 loop is CASSSQGGTEAFF. CDR3 DNA: TGTGCCAGCAGCTCACAGGGGGGCACTGAAGCTTTCTTT.

J is TRBJ2-2 and V is TRBV20-1; D is uncertain. CDR1 is DFQATT and CDR2 is SNEGSKA in the germline V gene (reference sequence). The CDR3 length is 13 residues. V lost 3 bases and J 7 bases, leaving 12 bases between the germline ends. The CDR3 DNA sequence: TGCAGTGCTAGTCCGGGTTTGAACGGGGAGCTGTTTTTT. This codes for CSASPGLNGELFF.

CDR3 in DNA: TGTGCCAGCAGCTCCCAGGGATCTGAAAAACTGTTTTTT. Translating it yields CASSSQGSEKLFF. V is TRBV7-9 and J is TRBJ1-4, with D possibly matching TRBD1 (5 bases). The germline V gene encodes CDR1 SEHNR and CDR2 FQNEAQ (reference sequence). The CDR3 is made up of 13 amino acids. Trimming shortened V by 4 bases and J by 7 bases, and 10 bases separated the two germline ends.

The CDR3 nucleotides are TGCGCCAGCAGCCACGATCGATGGAGAGGAAATGAGCAGTTCTTC. It yields the protein CASSHDRWRGNEQFF. The chain uses TRBV4-3 and TRBJ2-1; no clear D. The CDR3 consists of 15 residues. CDR1 is LGHNA and CDR2 is YSLEER in the germline V gene. V was pared by 3 bases and J by 7 bases, with 16 bases between.

The rearrangement links TRBV13 to TRBJ2-3; a weak D match, TRBD2 (6 bases). Trimming removed 5 bases at V and 6 bases at J, with 18 bases between. Germline CDR1 reads PRHDT; CDR2 reads FYEKMQ (reference sequence). The CDR3 totals 15 residues. CDR3 sequence reads: CASSPWDWAIDTQYF. The CDR3, as DNA: TGTGCCAGCAGCCCCTGGGACTGGGCCATTGATACGCAGTATTTT.

CDR3 loop: CASSRSTWGDHYGYTF. CDR3 nucleotide sequence: TGTGCCAGCTCACGATCGACCTGGGGGGATCACTATGGCTACACCTTC. This chain uses TRBV18 with TRBJ1-2; D possibly corresponds to TRBD1 (5 bases). In germline, CDR1 is KGHSH, CDR2 LQKENI. The CDR3 totals 16 residues. With 4 bases removed from V and 3 bases from J, the gap between germline ends came to 18 bases.

The chain's CDR3 is CASSLDPTGTNTEAFF. CDR3 in DNA: TGCGCCAGCAGCTTGGACCCGACAGGGACTAACACTGAAGCTTTCTTT. The rearrangement joins TRBV5-1 to TRBJ1-1; the match to TRBD1 covers 7 bases. This CDR3 spans 16 amino acids. Losses at the gene ends were 0 bases for V and 2 bases for J; bases not matched to a gene: 7. Germline assignment: CDR1 SGHRS and CDR2 YFSETQ.

The genes are TRBV12-3 or TRBV12-4 and TRBJ1-2; 8 bases match TRBD1. With 7 bases clipped from V and 8 bases from J, the junction kept 9 bases outside the gene matches. The length of the CDR3 is 13 residues. In nucleotides, the CDR3 is TGTGCCAGCACCCGCGGGACAGGAGGGGGCTACACCTTC. This translates into CASTRGTGGGYTF.

This clone was seen only once. The chain uses TRBV3-1 (or the pseudogene TRBV3-2) and TRBJ2-1; no firm D call. V lost 2 bases to trimming and J lost 6 bases, with 14 bases between them. The germline V gene encodes CDR1 LGHDT and CDR2 YNNKEL (reference sequence). The CDR3 is 15 residues long. CDR3 sequence: CASSQKNGSLNEQFF. The CDR3 nucleotides read TGTGCCAGCAGCCAAAAAAACGGTAGCCTCAATGAGCAGTTCTTC.

The CDR3, as DNA: TGTGCCAGCAGCGTAGATCCGGACACGAACACTGAAGCTTTCTTT. It translates to CASSVDPDTNTEAFF. The V and J genes are TRBV9 and TRBJ1-1; D perhaps matches TRBD1 (5 bases). CDR3 size: 15 residues. Germline assignment: CDR1 SGDLS and CDR2 YYNGEE. Trimming pared 0 bases from V and 1 base from J, leaving 10 bases between. Supplemented by reference TRBV9 and TRBJ1-1, the full variable domain reads DSGVTQTPKHLITATGQRVTLRCSPRSGDLSVYWYQQSLDQGLQFLIQYYNGEERAKGNILERFSAQQFPDLHSELNLSSLELGDSALYFCASSVDPDTNTEAFFGQGTRLTVV.

The CDR3 loop is CASSRMGQNGYTF. The CDR3 DNA is TGTGCCAGCAGCCGTATGGGACAGAATGGCTACACCTTC. V usage is TRBV7-9 and J usage is TRBJ1-2, with TRBD1 matching over 7 bases. Trimming removed 5 bases from V and 6 bases from J; junction bases left unmatched: 6. Germline assignment: CDR1 SEHNR and CDR2 FQNEAQ (reference sequence). The CDR3 length is 13 residues.

The V gene is TRBV5-5, the J gene TRBJ1-1; no clear D gene. Trimming left V 2 bases short and J 5 bases short, with 10 bases between. CDR1 SGHKS and CDR2 YYEKEE come from the germline V gene (reference sequence). This CDR3 has 13 residues. The DNA for the CDR3 is TGTGCCAGCAGCTTTTCCGGGGTTACTGAAGCTTTCTTT. This sequence encodes CASSFSGVTEAFF.

This chain joins TRBV6-5 and TRBJ2-1; D is uncertain. CDR3 size: 11 residues. Germline V lookup: CDR1 MNHEY, CDR2 SVGAGI. V was trimmed by 7 bases and J by 4 bases, leaving 5 bases between them. CDR3 residues: CASILYNEQFF. In DNA, the CDR3 is TGTGCCAGCATCCTGTACAATGAGCAGTTCTTC.

This chain connects TRBV2 to TRBJ2-3; 7 nucleotides align to TRBD1. The CDR3 covers 14 residues. J lost 2 bases, V lost 4 bases, and 3 bases had no gene match. The germline CDR1 and CDR2 sequences are SNHLY and FYNNEI. The CDR3 here is CASSGDRTTDTQYF. DNA of the CDR3: TGTGCCAGCAGTGGGGACAGAACCACAGATACGCAGTATTTT.

The chain joins TRBV5-1 to TRBJ2-2; possible D gene TRBD2, 5 bases. The CDR3 has 13 residues. Trimming stripped 5 bases from V and 7 bases from J, with 12 bases between. From germline, CDR1 is SGHRS and CDR2 YFSETQ. The CDR3 DNA sequence: TGCGCCAGCAGTCTTGAGGGCTTCGGGGAGCTGTTTTTT. It translates to CASSLEGFGELFF. Looking up the rest from reference TRBV5-1 and TRBJ2-2 gives the full variable domain: KAGVTQTPRYLIKTRGQQVTLSCSPISGHRSVSWYQQTPGQGLQFLFEYFSETQRNKGNFPGRFSGRQFSNSRSEMNVSTLELGDSALYLCASSLEGFGELFFGEGSRLTVL.

Concerning this clone: This sample includes further DNA sequences coding for the same CDR3. V gene TRBV11-3 combines with J gene TRBJ1-1; tentative D call: TRBD1 (5 bases). V was clipped by 3 bases and J by 4 bases, with 9 bases between them. The CDR3 runs 13 residues. The V gene's germline CDR1 is SGHNT and CDR2 YENEEA. CDR3 in DNA: TGTGCCAGCAGCTTTCGCGGGGGCACTGAAGCTTTCTTT. Translated: CASSFRGGTEAFF.

The rearrangement uses TRBV27 and TRBJ1-4; 8 nucleotides align to TRBD1. J lost 8 bases, V lost 3 bases, and 5 bases had no gene match. The CDR3 is 14 amino acids. Germline values: CDR1 MNHEY, CDR2 SMNVEV (reference sequence). CDR3 sequence (DNA): TGTGCCAGCAGTTTTCGACAGGGGCGGGAAAAACTGTTTTTT. Translating gives CASSFRQGREKLFF.

This chain uses TRBV6-1 with TRBJ1-5; 7 bases match TRBD1. The V gene's germline CDR1 is MNHNS and CDR2 SASEGT. There are 15 residues in the CDR3. V was pared by 3 bases and J by 3 bases, with 5 bases of the junction left unmatched. CDR3 bases: TGTGCCAGCAGTGACCACAGGGGATACAATCAGCCCCAGCATTTT. Amino acids: CASSDHRGYNQPQHF.

The V gene is TRBV5-6, the J gene TRBJ2-5; the D gene is possibly TRBD2 (6 bases). Deletions cut 4 bases from V and 3 bases from J, with 19 bases between. Germline values: CDR1 SGHDT, CDR2 YYEEEE. This CDR3 region has 16 residues. The DNA for the CDR3 is TGTGCCAGCAGCCTCCCTCGACTAGTATCAAAAGAGACCCAGTACTTC. Its translation: CASSLPRLVSKETQYF. Supplemented by reference TRBV5-6 and TRBJ2-5, the full variable domain reads DAGVTQSPTHLIKTRGQQVTLRCSPKSGHDTVSWYQQALGQGPQFIFQYYEEEERQRGNFPDRFSGHQFPNYSSELNVNALLLGDSALYLCASSLPRLVSKETQYFGPGTRLLVL.

The chain couples TRBV1 to TRBJ1-3; the DNA was not compared with TRBD1, the D call given in the table. TRBV1 is a pseudogene. The CDR3 sequence is 17 residues long. The CDR3 DNA is TGCACCAGCAGCCTCAAGATCCCTCACAGGGGCGGAAACACCATATATTTT. Protein product: CTSSLKIPHRGGNTIYF.

The rearrangement links TRBV30 to TRBJ2-3; maybe TRBD1 (5 bases). The CDR3 runs 15 residues. The germline V gene has CDR1 GTSNPN and CDR2 SVGIG (reference sequence). With 2 bases removed from V and 4 bases from J, the gap between germline ends came to 16 bases. The CDR3 bases are TGTGCCTGGAGTAGACAGTGGGGCAGCTCAGATACGCAGTATTTT. Translated, it gives CAWSRQWGSSDTQYF. The variable domain in full, completed from reference TRBV30 and TRBJ2-3, reads SQTIHQWPATLVQPVGSPLSLECTVEGTSNPNLYWYRQAAGRGLQLLFYSVGIGQISSEVPQNLSASRPQDRQFILSSKKLLLSDSGFYLCAWSRQWGSSDTQYFGPGTRLTVL.

This chain connects TRBV2 to TRBJ2-5; 8 positions agree with TRBD1. This CDR3 has 14 residues. J was trimmed by 4 bases and V by 6 bases; bases with no gene match: 7. Germline CDR1 is SNHLY and CDR2 is FYNNEI. The CDR3 spells CASRTTGAVETQYF. The CDR3 coding sequence is TGTGCCAGCAGGACGACAGGGGCGGTAGAGACCCAGTACTTC.